The 20 T cell receptor beta chains given below trace back to one sample, sequenced in a study of blood T cell repertoires in COVID-19. The protocol was immunoSEQ multiplex PCR, while the TCRdb copy is restricted to in-frame clones and leaves out a portion. The table includes 300,000 to 450,000 clones, around 90% detected once. Specimen: PBMCs or T cells enriched from blood (not recorded which). Every receptor here comes from a woman younger than 30 who had recovered from COVID-19.

This chain connects TRBV5-1 to TRBJ1-2; TRBD1 aligns across 7 bases. Germline CDR1 SGHRS, CDR2 YFSETQ. This CDR3 is built from 16 residues. V shed 3 bases, J shed 5 bases, and the junction held 13 bases outside the gene matches. The CDR3 DNA reads as TGCGCCAGCAGCTCGGTTGACGCCGGGACAGATTATGGCTACACCTTC. It codes for CASSSVDAGTDYGYTF.

The chain recombines TRBV6-5 with TRBJ2-2, with TRBD1 identical over 11 bases. The CDR3 runs to 15 residues. J was trimmed by 4 bases and V by 7 bases; bases with no gene match: 5. Germline V gives CDR1 MNHEY, CDR2 SVGAGI. The CDR3 DNA follows: TGTGCCAGCACCTCCGGGACAGGGGGCACCGGGGAGCTGTTTTTT. Translating gives CASTSGTGGTGELFF.

This chain joins TRBV5-5 and TRBJ1-2; tentatively, D is TRBD1 (5 bases). Germline-derived CDR1 and CDR2 are SGHKS and YYEKEE (reference sequence). The ends were cut back, 1 base at V and 0 bases at J, with 16 bases in the middle. This CDR3 region has 17 residues. The CDR3 here is CASSLFVQGKTNYGYTF. The CDR3 nucleotides read TGTGCCAGCAGCTTGTTTGTCCAGGGCAAGACTAACTATGGCTACACCTTC.

V usage is TRBV6-5 and J usage is TRBJ2-7; 12 bases align to TRBD2. Germline V gene sequence: CDR1 MNHEY, CDR2 SVGAGI. The V gene end was trimmed by 0 bases and the J gene end by 7 bases; junction bases not matched to a gene: 7. There are 16 residues in the CDR3. The CDR3 reads CASSYSALAGGREQYF. The CDR3, as DNA: TGTGCCAGCAGTTACTCCGCCCTAGCGGGGGGGAGAGAGCAGTACTTC.

This clone showed up just a few times. The V and J genes are TRBV6-2 or TRBV6-3 and TRBJ1-2; 9 nucleotides agree with TRBD1. CDR3 length: 14 residues. Germline CDR1 is MNHEY and CDR2 is SVGEGT. The ends lost 5 bases at V and 7 bases at J; junction bases unmatched: 8. This chain's CDR3 is CASSRTGTGFGYTF. DNA for the CDR3: TGTGCCAGCAGTCGAACCGGGACAGGGTTTGGCTACACCTTC.

The gene calls are TRBV7-3 and TRBJ2-1, with D possibly matching TRBD1 (6 bases). Trimming cost V 2 bases and J 2 bases, with 7 bases left between them. This CDR3 is built from 14 residues. CDR1 SGHTA and CDR2 FQGTGA come from the germline V gene. CDR3 residues: CASSLEGAYNEQFF. CDR3 DNA sequence: TGTGCCAGCAGCTTAGAGGGGGCCTACAATGAGCAGTTCTTC.

This sequence joins TRBV7-8 and TRBJ2-3, with 8 bases aligning to TRBD2. CDR1 is SGHVS and CDR2 is FQNEAQ in the germline V gene. V shed 1 base, J shed 2 bases, and the junction held 5 bases outside the gene matches. The CDR3 covers 16 residues. The CDR3 region has the DNA TGTGCCAGCAGCTTAGAGGCGGGGGGATCCACAGATACGCAGTATTTT. Protein: CASSLEAGGSTDTQYF.

The chain recombines TRBV6-6 with TRBJ1-3; maybe TRBD1 (5 bases). Trimming stripped 5 bases from V and 4 bases from J, with 21 bases between. The CDR3 sequence is 17 residues long. Germline V CDR1 and CDR2: MNHNY, SVGAGI (reference sequence). The CDR3 bases are TGTGCCAGCAGTCTTTCATCCGGGACTTCTTGGGGAAACACCATATATTTT. This encodes CASSLSSGTSWGNTIYF.

This clone was found a few times. The chain is built from TRBV7-9 and TRBJ1-1, with TRBD1 matching over 11 bases. From germline, CDR1 is SEHNR and CDR2 FQNEAQ (reference sequence). Losses at the gene ends were 1 base for V and 7 bases for J; bases not matched to a gene: 5. The CDR3 sequence is 15 residues long. Here the CDR3 reads CASSLGTGGDGEAFF. The DNA of the CDR3 is TGTGCCAGCAGCTTAGGGACAGGGGGCGACGGTGAAGCTTTCTTT.

V gene TRBV11-3 combines with J gene TRBJ1-6, with D possibly being TRBD1 (6 bases). Between the trimmed V and J ends, which lost 1 base and 7 bases, there was a span of 11 bases. CDR1 is SGHNT, CDR2 YENEEA, per germline. The CDR3 runs to 15 residues. CDR3 DNA: TGTGCCAGCAGCTTAGGTCGGCAGGGGAATTCACCCCTCCACTTT. This codes for CASSLGRQGNSPLHF.

The V and J genes are TRBV18 and TRBJ1-2; 8 bases agree with TRBD1. The CDR3 runs to 14 residues. Germline assignment: CDR1 KGHSH and CDR2 LQKENI. V shed 3 bases, J shed 3 bases, and the junction held 3 bases outside the gene matches. CDR3: CASSPPGGYYGYTF. CDR3 bases: TGTGCCAGCTCACCGCCAGGGGGCTACTATGGCTACACCTTC. Full variable domain (outside the CDR3, taken from reference TRBV18 and TRBJ1-2): NAGVMQNPRHLVRRRGQEARLRCSPMKGHSHVYWYRQLPEEGLKFMVYLQKENIIDESGMPKERFSAEFPKEGPSILRIQQVVRGDSAAYFCASSPPGGYYGYTFGSGTRLTVV.

This CDR3 reads CASRMGQGGGYTF. The CDR3 DNA is TGTGCCAGCAGGATGGGACAGGGTGGCGGCTACACCTTC. The chain is built from TRBV6-5 and TRBJ1-2, with 9 bases lining up with TRBD1. The germline V gene has CDR1 MNHEY and CDR2 SVGAGI. This CDR3 is built from 13 residues. V trimming: 6 bases; J trimming: 8 bases; junction bases outside the gene matches: 7.

V usage is TRBV7-8 and J usage is TRBJ1-5, with D tentatively TRBD1 (6 bases). This CDR3 has 16 residues. Germline V gene lookup returns CDR1 SGHVS and CDR2 FQNEAQ. Deletions cut 3 bases from V and 1 base from J, with 13 bases between. CDR3 residues: CASSFHRASSNQPQHF. As DNA, the CDR3 is TGTGCCAGCAGCTTCCACAGGGCGTCGAGCAATCAGCCCCAGCATTTT.

The chain links TRBV18 to TRBJ1-1; weak D call: TRBD1 (6 bases). The CDR3 runs to 13 residues. The V end lost 2 bases, the J end lost 8 bases, and 12 bases lay between the germline ends. CDR1 KGHSH and CDR2 LQKENI come from the germline V gene. CDR3 coding DNA: TGTGCCAGCTCACCAGGTATTGGACAGGAAGCTTTCTTT. Translating it yields CASSPGIGQEAFF.

The gene calls are TRBV6-5 and TRBJ2-3, with a possible D match to TRBD1 (6 bases). The germline gives CDR1 MNHEY, CDR2 SVGAGI. CDR3 length: 15 residues. Trimming pared 6 bases from V and 1 base from J, leaving 14 bases between. Here the CDR3 DNA reads TGTGCCAGCAGATTTAGCAGGGGAGGCACAGATACGCAGTATTTT. This sequence encodes CASRFSRGGTDTQYF.

V and J are TRBV5-1 and TRBJ1-6, with TRBD1 matching over 8 bases. After removal of 4 bases from V and 0 bases from J, the junction contained 6 bases not matched to a gene. The germline V gene has CDR1 SGHRS and CDR2 YFSETQ. The CDR3 is made up of 17 amino acids. The CDR3, as DNA: TGCGCCAGCAGCCCCGGACAGGGATTCTCCTATAATTCACCCCTCCACTTT. Protein product: CASSPGQGFSYNSPLHF.

The chain recombines TRBV10-2 with TRBJ2-3; 8 positions agree with TRBD2. V shed 1 base and J 5 bases; nucleotides not matched to a gene: 5. Germline V CDR1 and CDR2: WSHSY, SAAADI. The CDR3 covers 15 residues. CDR3: CASSELRGVGDTQYF. Here the CDR3 DNA reads TGCGCCAGCAGTGAGTTGCGGGGGGTAGGAGATACGCAGTATTTT.

The rearrangement links TRBV12-5 to TRBJ2-7, with 10 bases that match TRBD1. The J segment lost 5 bases and the V segment lost 3 bases, leaving 7 bases of the junction unmatched. The germline V gene encodes CDR1 LGHNT and CDR2 FRNRAP. The CDR3 is 15 amino acids. The CDR3 sequence is CASGFHDRGPHEQYF. The CDR3 DNA reads as TGTGCTAGTGGTTTTCATGACAGGGGGCCCCACGAGCAGTACTTC.

This chain connects TRBV6-4 to TRBJ2-2; D gene ambiguous. The V gene lost 4 bases and the J gene lost 2 bases, with 11 bases spanning the gap. This CDR3 is 15 amino acids long. CDR1 and CDR2 (germline): MRHNA, SNTAGT. CDR3 loop: CASSVSAGNTGELFF. The DNA of the CDR3 is TGTGCCAGCAGTGTTTCGGCAGGCAACACCGGGGAGCTGTTTTTT.

In its sample, this clone was seen a few times. Other DNA sequences in this sample translate to the same CDR3. This sequence joins TRBV2 and TRBJ1-5; D ambiguous. Trimming took off 4 bases at V and 2 bases at J, with 9 bases between the two ends. Germline loops: CDR1 SNHLY, CDR2 FYNNEI. This CDR3 has 14 residues. The DNA for the CDR3 is TGTGCCAGCAGTGCAGAGGGAGGCAATCAGCCCCAGCATTTT. As protein: CASSAEGGNQPQHF.